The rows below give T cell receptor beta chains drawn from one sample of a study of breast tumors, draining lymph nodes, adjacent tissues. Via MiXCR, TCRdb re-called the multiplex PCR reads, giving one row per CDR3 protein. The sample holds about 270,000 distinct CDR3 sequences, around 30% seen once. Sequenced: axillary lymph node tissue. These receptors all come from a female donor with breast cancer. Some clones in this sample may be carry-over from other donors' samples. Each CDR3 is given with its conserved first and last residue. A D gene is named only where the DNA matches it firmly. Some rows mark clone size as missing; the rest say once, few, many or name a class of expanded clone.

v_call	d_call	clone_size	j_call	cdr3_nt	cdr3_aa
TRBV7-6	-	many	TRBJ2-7	TGTGCCAGCAGCTTAGCGCTTCAGGGGCTGAACGAGCAGTACTTC	CASSLALQGLNEQYF
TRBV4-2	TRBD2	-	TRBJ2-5	TGTGCCAGCAGCTTAGGTGTCTGGACTAGCGGGGAACAAGAGACCCAGTACTTC	CASSLGVWTSGEQETQYF
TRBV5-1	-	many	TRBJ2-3	TGCGCCAGCAGCTTGGAGTATACAGATACGCAGTATTTT	CASSLEYTDTQYF
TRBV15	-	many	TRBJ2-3	TGTGCCACCAGGGGTATCTACGGAACAGATACGCAGTATTTT	CATRGIYGTDTQYF
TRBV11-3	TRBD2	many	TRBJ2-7	TGTGCCAGCAGCTCCAGCGGGATAAACGAGCAGTACTTC	CASSSSGINEQYF
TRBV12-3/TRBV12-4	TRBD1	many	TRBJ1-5	TGTGCCAGCAGCCTAGGACAGGGGCCTTATCAGCCCCAGCATTTT	CASSLGQGPYQPQHF
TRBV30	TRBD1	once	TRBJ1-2	TGTGCCTGGAGCTACAGGGGGCCCGGTTATGGCTACACCTTC	CAWSYRGPGYGYTF
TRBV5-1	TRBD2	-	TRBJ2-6	TGCGCCAGCAGCGCGGGACTAGCGGGAGCAAGCGTCCTGACTTTC	CASSAGLAGASVLTF
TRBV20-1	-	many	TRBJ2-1	TGCAGTGCTAGAGGGGGGACGGGTGAGCAGTTCTTC	CSARGGTGEQFF
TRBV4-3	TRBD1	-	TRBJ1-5	TGCGCCAGCAGCCAAGGGACAGGAGGGGCTAGCCCGGGTCAGCCCCAGCATTTT	CASSQGTGGASPGQPQHF
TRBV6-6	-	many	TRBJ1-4	TGTGCCAGCAGTTACTTAAGACGGGGGGAGGAAAAACTGTTTTTT	CASSYLRRGEEKLFF
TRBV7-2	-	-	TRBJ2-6	TGTGCCAGCAGCTTATTTCGCCGCGGGGCCAACGTCCTGCCCTTC	CASSLFRRGANVLPF
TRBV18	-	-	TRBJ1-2	TGTGCCAGCTCACCACCGGCCTTGGACTATGGCTACACCTTC	CASSPPALDYGYTF
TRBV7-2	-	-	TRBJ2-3	TGTGCCAGCAGCTTACGTCAAAACTCCTACAATGAGCAGTATTTT	CASSLRQNSYNEQYF
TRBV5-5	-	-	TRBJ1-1	TGTGCCAGCAGCTTTTGGGTCGACACTGAAGCTTTCTTT	CASSFWVDTEAFF
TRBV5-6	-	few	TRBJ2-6	TGTGCCAGCAGTCTCCTCCCTGCGGCCAACGTCCTGACTTTC	CASSLLPAANVLTF
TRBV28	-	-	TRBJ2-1	TGTGCCAGCAGTGCCGCCGGGTTCAATGAGCAGTTCTTC	CASSAAGFNEQFF
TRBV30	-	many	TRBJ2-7	TGTGCCTGGAGAGAGCAGTACTTC	CAWREQYF
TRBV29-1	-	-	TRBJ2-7	TGCAGCGCTGTTCCAGGATCCTACGAGCAGTACTTC	CSAVPGSYEQYF
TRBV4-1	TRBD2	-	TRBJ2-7	TGTGCCAGCAGCTTGGGGATAGCGGGTTCCTACGAGCAGTACTTC	CASSLGIAGSYEQYF
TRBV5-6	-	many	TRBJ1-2	TGTGCCAGCAGCTTGGTCCGTGCGGGTGGCTACACCTTC	CASSLVRAGGYTF
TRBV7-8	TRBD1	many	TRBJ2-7	TGTGCCAGCAGCTGGACAGGGGGCGAGCAGTACTTC	CASSWTGGEQYF
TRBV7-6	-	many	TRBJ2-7	TGTGCCAGCACCGAAGCGGAAGCACATTACGAGCAGTACTTC	CASTEAEAHYEQYF
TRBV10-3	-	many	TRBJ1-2	TGTGCCATCAGTGAGTCCCTGGCGACAGCCGATAACTATGGCTACACCTTC	CAISESLATADNYGYTF
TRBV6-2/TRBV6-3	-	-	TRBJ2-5	TGTGCCAGCAGTCACCTGGGGGAAGAGACCCAGTACTTC	CASSHLGEETQYF
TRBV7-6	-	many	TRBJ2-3	TGTGCCAGCAGCTTCAGGAAACGGGATACGCAGTATTTT	CASSFRKRDTQYF
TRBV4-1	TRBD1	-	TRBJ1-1	TGCGCCAGCAGCCGGGATGGGACAGGCAACCTGGTAGCTTTCTTT	CASSRDGTGNLVAFF
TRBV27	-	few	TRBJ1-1	TGTGCCAGCAGCGTTCGACAGAGCACTGAAGCTTTCTTT	CASSVRQSTEAFF
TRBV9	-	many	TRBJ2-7	TGTGCCAGCAGCGCGACAGCGAGCTCCTACGAGCAGTACTTC	CASSATASSYEQYF
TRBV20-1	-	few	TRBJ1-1	TGCAGTGCTAGGGGGAGGGTTGGAGGGGTCACTGAAGCTTTCTTT	CSARGRVGGVTEAFF
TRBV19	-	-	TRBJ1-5	TGTGCCAGTAGTATAAATCTGGGACTAGCGGGAGGAGAGACCCAGCATTTT	CASSINLGLAGGETQHF
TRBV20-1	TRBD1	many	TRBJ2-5	TGCAGTGCTACCCCACTTACAGGGGGTCGTGAGACCCAGTACTTC	CSATPLTGGRETQYF
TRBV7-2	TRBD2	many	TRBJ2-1	TGTGCCAGCAGCTCCACCGGACTAGCGGGATCTAGGCCCTACAATGAGCAGTTCTTC	CASSSTGLAGSRPYNEQFF
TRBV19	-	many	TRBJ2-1	TGTGCCAGTAGTATAGGGGACTCTTACAATGAGCAGTTCTTC	CASSIGDSYNEQFF
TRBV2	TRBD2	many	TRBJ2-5	TGTGCCAGCAGTGGGTTCGGACTAGCGGAAGAGACCCAGTACTTC	CASSGFGLAEETQYF
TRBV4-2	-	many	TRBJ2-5	TGTGCCAGCAGCCAAGAAAGGGTGAGGGTCCAAGAGACCCAGTACTTC	CASSQERVRVQETQYF
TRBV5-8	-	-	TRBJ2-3	TGTGCCAGCAGTTACCAGGCAGCGTCTCGCACAGATACGCAGTATTTT	CASSYQAASRTDTQYF
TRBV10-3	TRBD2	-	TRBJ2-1	TGTGCCATCAATGAAGGACTAGCGGGAGGTCTATACGATGAGCAGTTCTTC	CAINEGLAGGLYDEQFF
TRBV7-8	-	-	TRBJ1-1	TGTGCCAGCACGGGCTTCACCCAGATGAACACTGAAGCTTTCTTT	CASTGFTQMNTEAFF
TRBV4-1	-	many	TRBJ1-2	TGCGCCAGCAGCCAAGAAGGGCCCCTCTATGGCTACACCTTC	CASSQEGPLYGYTF
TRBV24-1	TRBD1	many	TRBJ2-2	TGTGCCACGTCCTCGACAGGGGTTGAGACCGGGGAGCTGTTTTTT	CATSSTGVETGELFF
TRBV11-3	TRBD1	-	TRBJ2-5	TGTGCCAGCGGCCAGGGGGCGGTCGGAGAGACCCAGTACTTC	CASGQGAVGETQYF
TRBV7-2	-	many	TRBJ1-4	TGTGCCAGCAGCACAGGGAGGGCTAATGAAAAACTGTTTTTT	CASSTGRANEKLFF
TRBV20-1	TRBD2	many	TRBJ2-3	TGCAGTGCTAGAGACTTAGCGGGAGGGCCAGATACGCAGTATTTT	CSARDLAGGPDTQYF
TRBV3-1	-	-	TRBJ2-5	TGTGCCAGCAGCCAAAGGCGGATCCAAGAGACCCAGTACTTC	CASSQRRIQETQYF
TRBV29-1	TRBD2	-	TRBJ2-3	TGCAGCAGCTTGGGGCTAGCGGGAGGGCCGGATACGCAGTATTTT	CSSLGLAGGPDTQYF
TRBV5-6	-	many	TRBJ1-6	TGTGCCAGCAGCTGGGAGGGCTCCTATAATTCACCCCTCCACTTT	CASSWEGSYNSPLHF
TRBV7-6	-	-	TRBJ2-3	TGTGCCAGCAGCTTAGCTCCCAGGGATGAGCAGTATTTT	CASSLAPRDEQYF